A selection of T cell receptor beta chains follows, all from one sample in a study of T cell changes during pregnancy in multiple sclerosis. Libraries were prepared by immunoSEQ multiplex PCR; TCRdb keeps only in-frame clonotypes and omits some of them. The repertoire holds some 28,000 clones, with approximately 94% as singletons. Material: CD4+ T cells from peripheral blood mononuclear cells, obtained after pregnancy. The receptors originated from a female donor with multiple sclerosis, enrolled in a pregnancy study. CDR3s include the opening cysteine and the closing phenylalanine or tryptophan. D genes are given only for firm matches. Size tells how often a clone was seen (once, few, many) or the class of an expanded clone, and some rows leave it out.

D,V,J,size,DNA,CDR3
-,TRBV9,TRBJ1-1,few,TGTGCCAGCAGCGTAGACAGGTCCACTGAAGCTTTCTTT,CASSVDRSTEAFF
-,TRBV7-2,TRBJ1-5,-,TGTGCCAGCAGCCCCCGGACAGTGGATTGGCCCCAGCATTTT,CASSPRTVDWPQHF
-,TRBV4-2,TRBJ1-2,-,TGTGCCAGCAGCCAAGATCGGGGGGCGGGAGGCTACACCTTC,CASSQDRGAGGYTF
-,TRBV14,TRBJ1-1,-,TGTGCCAGCAGCCAATTGGTGGAGACTGAAGCTTTCTTT,CASSQLVETEAFF
-,TRBV11-1,TRBJ1-3,-,TGTGCCAGCAGCTTAGCATCGTCTGGAAACACCATATATTTT,CASSLASSGNTIYF
-,TRBV30,TRBJ2-5,once,TGTGCCTGGAGCAGGTCAGGGGAGACCCAGTACTTC,CAWSRSGETQYF
TRBD1,TRBV19,TRBJ2-4,few,TGTGCCAGTAGTGACCGACAGGGGGCGGGGGCCAAAAACATTCAGTACTTC,CASSDRQGAGAKNIQYF
-,TRBV7-9,TRBJ2-3,-,TGTGCCAGCAGCTCGGCAGATACGCAGTATTTT,CASSSADTQYF
TRBD1,TRBV7-3,TRBJ1-6,-,TGTGCCAGCAGCTTGAAGGGGGCGATTGGTAATTCACCCCTCCACTTT,CASSLKGAIGNSPLHF
-,TRBV6-5,TRBJ1-2,-,TGTGCCAGCAGTTCCCCTCGGTCGCGGAACTATGGCTACACCTTC,CASSSPRSRNYGYTF
TRBD1,TRBV5-1,TRBJ1-5,-,TGCGCCAGCAGCTTGTTAGGGACAGGGAATCAGCCCCAGCATTTT,CASSLLGTGNQPQHF
-,TRBV27,TRBJ2-2,-,TGTGCCAGCAGTTTATCCTATCCGGGGGCCGGGGAGCTGTTTTTT,CASSLSYPGAGELFF
-,TRBV6-5,TRBJ2-7,-,TGTGCCAGCAGTCAGTATAACAGCTACGAGCAGTACTTC,CASSQYNSYEQYF
TRBD1,TRBV18,TRBJ1-4,-,TGTGCCAGCTCACTCAGGGGGACTAATGAAAAACTGTTTTTT,CASSLRGTNEKLFF
-,TRBV7-2,TRBJ2-5,-,TGTGCCAGCAGCCCAGGACAGCGCCAAGAGACCCAGTACTTC,CASSPGQRQETQYF